The 9 T cell receptor beta chains in this list originate from one sample, sequenced in a study of Ad26.COV2.S vaccination and SARS-CoV-2 variants. The data were produced by immunoSEQ multiplex PCR, yet TCRdb's version contains in-frame clones alone and is incomplete. The sample shows about 350,000 clones, under 95% of them seen only once. The sample consisted of peripheral blood, taken after recovery from COVID-19. The receptors shown here come from a human donor who had recovered from COVID-19.

V usage is TRBV6-1 and J usage is TRBJ1-2; the D is unclear. This CDR3 is 13 amino acids long. Per the germline V gene, CDR1 is MNHNS and CDR2 is SASEGT. Trimming took off 3 bases at V and 2 bases at J, with 7 bases between the two ends. The CDR3 region is CASSEHINYGYTF. As DNA, the CDR3 is TGTGCCAGCAGTGAGCACATAAACTATGGCTACACCTTC.

The rearrangement joins TRBV5-5 to TRBJ1-1; D possibly corresponds to TRBD1 (5 bases). Germline V gives CDR1 SGHKS, CDR2 YYEKEE (reference sequence). This CDR3 is built from 16 residues. Trimming cost V 3 bases and J 0 bases, with 15 bases left between them. The CDR3 region is CASSSLGAVMNTEAFF. The CDR3 region has the DNA TGTGCCAGCAGCTCGCTAGGGGCGGTAATGAACACTGAAGCTTTCTTT.

This rearrangement joins TRBV2 to TRBJ2-7; 7 nucleotides line up with TRBD1. Germline CDR1 reads SNHLY; CDR2 reads FYNNEI. The CDR3 runs to 17 residues. Germline trimming cut 1 base from V and 5 bases from J; bases unmatched to any gene: 14. The CDR3 DNA is TGTGCCAGCAGTGAAGAATCCCCCGACAGGGCAGTCCACGAGCAGTACTTC. Amino acid sequence: CASSEESPDRAVHEQYF.

The chain links TRBV5-4 to TRBJ2-4, with D tentatively TRBD1 (7 bases). This CDR3 comprises 16 residues. V was trimmed by 4 bases and J by 0 bases, leaving 14 bases between them. Germline CDR1 SGHNT, CDR2 YYREEE (reference sequence). The CDR3 loop is CASSPGGQSAKNIQYF. The CDR3 bases are TGTGCCAGCAGCCCCGGGGGACAGTCAGCCAAAAACATTCAGTACTTC.

The chain has TRBV6-1 and TRBJ2-3, with TRBD1 identical over 8 bases. The CDR3 runs to 15 residues. Unmatched junction bases numbered 3, after V lost 1 base and J lost 3 bases. Germline values: CDR1 MNHNS, CDR2 SASEGT. The CDR3, as DNA: TGTGCCAGCAGTGAAGGGACAGGGAAGACAGATACGCAGTATTTT. Translating gives CASSEGTGKTDTQYF.

The DNA of the CDR3 is TGTGCCAGCAGCTTAGATGGCCCGGGGATCTACGAGCAGTACTTC. Its translation is CASSLDGPGIYEQYF. The V gene is TRBV13, the J gene TRBJ2-7; D perhaps matches TRBD2 (5 bases). This CDR3 has 15 residues. The V end lost 1 base, the J end lost 3 bases, and 13 bases lay between the germline ends. The germline V gene has CDR1 PRHDT and CDR2 FYEKMQ (reference sequence).

This chain connects TRBV12-5 to TRBJ2-1; D gene uncertain. V dropped 1 base and J dropped 7 bases, with 11 bases sitting between them. The germline gives CDR1 LGHNT, CDR2 FRNRAP. This CDR3 is 14 amino acids long. CDR3: CASGLAPSGNEQFF. The CDR3 coding sequence is TGTGCTAGTGGTTTGGCGCCGAGTGGGAATGAGCAGTTCTTC.

J is TRBJ1-2 and V is TRBV12-3 or TRBV12-4, with 7 bases matching TRBD1. The CDR3 runs 13 residues. V lost 8 bases, J lost 8 bases, and 11 bases stayed unmatched. CDR3 in DNA: TGTGCCAGCTCAGACAGGGCCCAACGAGGCTACACCTTC. As protein: CASSDRAQRGYTF.

The rearrangement joins TRBV10-2 to TRBJ1-2; 7 bases fit TRBD1. CDR3 length equals 14 residues. The germline gives CDR1 WSHSY, CDR2 SAAADI. The trim removed 2 bases at V and 3 bases at J, leaving 3 bases unmatched. The CDR3 protein is CASSEAGGHYGYTF. CDR3 DNA sequence: TGCGCCAGCAGTGAGGCAGGGGGTCACTATGGCTACACCTTC.